The clone carrying this TCR beta chain occurred a few times. These data belong to a study of blood T cell repertoires in COVID-19. Study at large: Donors in the United States, Italy and Spain gave samples during acute or convalescent COVID-19. Nucleic acid was either cDNA or gDNA, and it came from T cells, B-cell-depleted T cells, or PBMCs.

In the original workflow: Researchers report that nucleated cell counts were estimated from reference gene primer amplification. The data were produced by immunoSEQ multiplex PCR, yet TCRdb's version contains in-frame clones alone and is incomplete. D and trimming come from the DNA, and the V and J calls and clone size come from that table. The sample lists roughly 59,000 clones; 65% to 85% were seen once. This TCR derives from a woman in her fifties or sixties with active or convalescent COVID-19. The sequenced sample consisted of peripheral blood.

CDR3 protein: CATSGSPSTFNEQFF. As DNA, the CDR3 is TGTGCCACCAGCGGGAGCCCATCAACATTCAATGAGCAGTTCTTC. The chain couples TRBV19 to TRBJ2-1; TRBD2 agrees at 8 bases. Germline-derived CDR1 and CDR2 are LNHDA and SQIVND (reference sequence). CDR3 size: 15 residues. J was trimmed by 6 bases and V by 10 bases; bases with no gene match: 14.